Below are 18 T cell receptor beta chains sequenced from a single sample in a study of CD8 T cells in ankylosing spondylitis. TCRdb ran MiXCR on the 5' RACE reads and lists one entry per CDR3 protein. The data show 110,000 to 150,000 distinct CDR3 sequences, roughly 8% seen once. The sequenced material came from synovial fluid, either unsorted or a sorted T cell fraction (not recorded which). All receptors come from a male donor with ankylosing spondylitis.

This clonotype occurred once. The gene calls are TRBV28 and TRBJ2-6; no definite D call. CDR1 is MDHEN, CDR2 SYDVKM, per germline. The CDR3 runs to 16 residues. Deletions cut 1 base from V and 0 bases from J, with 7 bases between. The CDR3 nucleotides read TGTGCCAGCAGTTTATTCTACAGCTCTGGGGCCAACGTCCTGACTTTC. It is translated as CASSLFYSSGANVLTF.

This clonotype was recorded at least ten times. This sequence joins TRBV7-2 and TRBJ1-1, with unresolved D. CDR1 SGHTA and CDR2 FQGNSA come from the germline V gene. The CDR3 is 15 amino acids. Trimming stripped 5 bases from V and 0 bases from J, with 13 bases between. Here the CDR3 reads CASSVSDPLNTEAFF. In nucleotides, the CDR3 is TGTGCCAGCAGCGTCTCGGACCCCCTGAACACTGAAGCTTTCTTT.

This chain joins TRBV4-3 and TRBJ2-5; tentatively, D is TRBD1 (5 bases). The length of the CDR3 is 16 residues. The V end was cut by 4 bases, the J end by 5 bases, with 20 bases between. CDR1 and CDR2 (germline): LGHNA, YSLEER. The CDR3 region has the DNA TGCGCCAGCAGCCCCGGCGATACAGGCTTGGGGGAGACCCAGTACTTC. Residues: CASSPGDTGLGETQYF.

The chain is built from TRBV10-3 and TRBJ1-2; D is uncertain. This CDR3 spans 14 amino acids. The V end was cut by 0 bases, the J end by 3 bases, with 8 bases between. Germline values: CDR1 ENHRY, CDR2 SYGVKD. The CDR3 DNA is TGTGCCATCAGTGAGTCGGAGGTCTACTATGGCTACACCTTC. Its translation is CAISESEVYYGYTF.

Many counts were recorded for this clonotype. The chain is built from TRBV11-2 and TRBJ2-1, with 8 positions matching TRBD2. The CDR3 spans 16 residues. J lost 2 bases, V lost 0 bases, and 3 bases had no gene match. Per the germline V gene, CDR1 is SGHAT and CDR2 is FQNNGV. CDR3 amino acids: CASSLELAAPYNEQFF. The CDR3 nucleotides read TGTGCCAGCAGCTTAGAACTAGCGGCCCCCTACAATGAGCAGTTCTTC.

DNA for the CDR3: TGTGCCAGCAGTTTAACGGGTGGGGGACTATACAATGAGCAGTTCTTC. Its protein is CASSLTGGGLYNEQFF. V gene TRBV28 combines with J gene TRBJ2-1, with 7 bases fitting TRBD2. Unmatched junction bases numbered 8, after V lost 2 bases and J lost 4 bases. The CDR3 has 16 residues. Germline V gene data show CDR1 as MDHEN and CDR2 as SYDVKM.

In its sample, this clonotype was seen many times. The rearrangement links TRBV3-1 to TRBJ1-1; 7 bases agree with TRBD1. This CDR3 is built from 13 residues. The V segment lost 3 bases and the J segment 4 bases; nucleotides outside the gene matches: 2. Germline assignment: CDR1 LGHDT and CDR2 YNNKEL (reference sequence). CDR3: CASSQDRLTEAFF. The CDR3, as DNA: TGTGCCAGCAGCCAGGACAGGCTCACTGAAGCTTTCTTT.

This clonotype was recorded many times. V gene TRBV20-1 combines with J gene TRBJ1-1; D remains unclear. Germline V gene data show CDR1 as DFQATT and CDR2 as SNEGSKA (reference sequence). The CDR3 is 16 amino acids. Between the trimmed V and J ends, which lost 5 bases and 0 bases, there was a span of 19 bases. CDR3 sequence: CSALGAYTTLNTEAFF. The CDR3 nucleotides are TGCAGTGCTCTCGGAGCATATACGACCCTGAACACTGAAGCTTTCTTT.

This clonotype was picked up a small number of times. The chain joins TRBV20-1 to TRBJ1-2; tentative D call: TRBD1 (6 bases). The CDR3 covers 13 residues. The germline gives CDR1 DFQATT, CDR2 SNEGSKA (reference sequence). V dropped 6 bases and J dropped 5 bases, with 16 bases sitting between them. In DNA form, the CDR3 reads TGCAGTGCCCTGACCACAGGGAGATATGGCTACACCTTC. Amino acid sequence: CSALTTGRYGYTF.

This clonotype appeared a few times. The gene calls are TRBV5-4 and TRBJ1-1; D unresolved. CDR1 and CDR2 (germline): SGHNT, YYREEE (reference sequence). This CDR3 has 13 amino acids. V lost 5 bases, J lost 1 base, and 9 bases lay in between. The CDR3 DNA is TGTGCCAGCAGTCCCGTGCGGAACACTGAAGCTTTCTTT. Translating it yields CASSPVRNTEAFF. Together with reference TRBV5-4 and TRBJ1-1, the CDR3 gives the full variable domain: ETGVTQSPTHLIKTRGQQVTLRCSSQSGHNTVSWYQQALGQGPQFIFQYYREEENGRGNFPPRFSGLQFPNYSSELNVNALELDDSALYLCASSPVRNTEAFFGQGTRLTVV.

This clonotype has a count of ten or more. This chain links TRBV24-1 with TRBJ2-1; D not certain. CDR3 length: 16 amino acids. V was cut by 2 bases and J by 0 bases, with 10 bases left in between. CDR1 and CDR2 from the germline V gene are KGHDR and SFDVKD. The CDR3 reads CATSDSEADSYNEQFF. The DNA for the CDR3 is TGTGCCACCAGTGATTCCGAGGCGGACTCCTACAATGAGCAGTTCTTC.

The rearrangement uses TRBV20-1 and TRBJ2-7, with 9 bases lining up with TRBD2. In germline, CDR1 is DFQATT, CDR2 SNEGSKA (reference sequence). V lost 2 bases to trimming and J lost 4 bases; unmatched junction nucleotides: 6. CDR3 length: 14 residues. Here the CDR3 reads CSARKWTSAYEQYF. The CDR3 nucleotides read TGCAGTGCTAGAAAATGGACTAGCGCGTACGAGCAGTACTTC.

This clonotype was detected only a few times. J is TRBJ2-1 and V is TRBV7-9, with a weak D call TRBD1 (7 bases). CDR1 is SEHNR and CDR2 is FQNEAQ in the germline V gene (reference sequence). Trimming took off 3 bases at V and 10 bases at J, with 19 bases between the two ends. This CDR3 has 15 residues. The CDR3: CASSLGAGGPREQFF. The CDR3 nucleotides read TGTGCCAGCAGCTTGGGAGCAGGGGGGCCGAGAGAGCAGTTCTTC.

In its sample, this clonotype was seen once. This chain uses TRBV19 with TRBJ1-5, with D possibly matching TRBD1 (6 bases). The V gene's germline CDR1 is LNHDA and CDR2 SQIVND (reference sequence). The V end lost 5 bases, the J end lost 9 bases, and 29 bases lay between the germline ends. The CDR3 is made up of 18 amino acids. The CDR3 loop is CASSGSGHGVGVSVPQHF. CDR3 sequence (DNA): TGTGCCAGTAGTGGGTCGGGACACGGGGTCGGGGTATCGGTGCCCCAGCATTTT.

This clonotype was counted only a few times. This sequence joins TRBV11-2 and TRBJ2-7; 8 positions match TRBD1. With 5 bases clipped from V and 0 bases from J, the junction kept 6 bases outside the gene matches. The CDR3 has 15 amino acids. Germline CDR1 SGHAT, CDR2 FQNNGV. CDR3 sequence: CASSIDRGDSYEQYF. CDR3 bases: TGTGCCAGCAGCATTGACAGGGGCGACTCCTACGAGCAGTACTTC.

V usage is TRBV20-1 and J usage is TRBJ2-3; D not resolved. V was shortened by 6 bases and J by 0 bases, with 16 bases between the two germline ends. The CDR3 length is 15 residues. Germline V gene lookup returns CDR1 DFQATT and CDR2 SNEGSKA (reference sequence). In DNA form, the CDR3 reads TGCAGTGCCCTAGAACTGGGCCGTAGCACAGATACGCAGTATTTT. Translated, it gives CSALELGRSTDTQYF.

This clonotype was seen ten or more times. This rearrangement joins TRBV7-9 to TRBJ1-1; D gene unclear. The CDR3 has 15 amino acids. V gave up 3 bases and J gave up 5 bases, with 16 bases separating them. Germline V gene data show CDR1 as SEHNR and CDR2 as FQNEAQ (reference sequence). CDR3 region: CASSFALGGGTEAFF. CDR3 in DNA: TGTGCCAGCAGCTTCGCACTGGGCGGTGGTACTGAAGCTTTCTTT. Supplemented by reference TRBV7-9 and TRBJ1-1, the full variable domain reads DTGVSQNPRHKITKRGQNVTFRCDPISEHNRLYWYRQTLGQGPEFLTYFQNEAQLEKSRLLSDRFSAERPKGSFSTLEIQRTEQGDSAMYLCASSFALGGGTEAFFGQGTRLTVV.

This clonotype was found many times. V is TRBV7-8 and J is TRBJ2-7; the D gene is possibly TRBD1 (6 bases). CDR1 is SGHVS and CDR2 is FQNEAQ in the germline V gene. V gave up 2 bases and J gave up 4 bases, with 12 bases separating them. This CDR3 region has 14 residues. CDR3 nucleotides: TGTGCCAGCAGCTTATTAGCCAGGGGTTACGAGCAGTACTTC. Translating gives CASSLLARGYEQYF.